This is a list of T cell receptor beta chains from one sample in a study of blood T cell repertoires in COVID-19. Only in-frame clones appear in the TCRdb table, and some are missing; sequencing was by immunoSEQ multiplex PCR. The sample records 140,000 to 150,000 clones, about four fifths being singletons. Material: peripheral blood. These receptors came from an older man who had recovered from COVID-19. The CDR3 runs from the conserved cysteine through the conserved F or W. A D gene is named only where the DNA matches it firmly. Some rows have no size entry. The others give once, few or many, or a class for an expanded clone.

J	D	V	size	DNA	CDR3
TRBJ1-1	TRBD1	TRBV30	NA	TGTGCCTGGGACAGGGTGGGAACTGAAGCTTTCTTT	CAWDRVGTEAFF
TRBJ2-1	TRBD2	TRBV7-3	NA	TGTGCCAGCAGCCCAACCATACTAGCGGGCAGGGAGCAGTTCTTC	CASSPTILAGREQFF
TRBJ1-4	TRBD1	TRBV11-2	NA	TGTGCCAGCAGCTTCGACAGGGGTAATGAAAAACTGTTTTTT	CASSFDRGNEKLFF
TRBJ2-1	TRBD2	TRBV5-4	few	TGTGCCAGCAGCTGGGATCTAGCGGGACCAGGGGGGGGCGATGAGCAGTTCTTC	CASSWDLAGPGGGDEQFF
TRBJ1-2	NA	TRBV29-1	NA	TGCAGCGTAGACAGCTATGGCTACACCTTC	CSVDSYGYTF
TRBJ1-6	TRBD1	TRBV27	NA	TGTGCCAGCAGTTCCGGGACAGGGAACCGGGAACTCCACTTT	CASSSGTGNRELHF
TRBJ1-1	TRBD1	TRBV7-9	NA	TGTGCCAGCAGCCTTCACTTGGACAGGGGCGCCGAAGCTTTCTTT	CASSLHLDRGAEAFF
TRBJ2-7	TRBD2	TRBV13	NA	TGTGCCAGCAGCTTTGGGGGGGACGAGCAGTACTTC	CASSFGGDEQYF
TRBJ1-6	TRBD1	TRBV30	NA	TGTGCCTGGAGTGGACAGGGAGGCACCCTCCACTTT	CAWSGQGGTLHF
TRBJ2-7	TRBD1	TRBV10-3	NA	TGTGCCATCAAGACAGGGTACGAGCAGTACTTC	CAIKTGYEQYF
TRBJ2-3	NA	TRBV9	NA	TGTGCCAGCAGCATCCGACAGGGCACAGATACGCAGTATTTT	CASSIRQGTDTQYF
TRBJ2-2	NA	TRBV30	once	TGTGCCTGGAGTGTATCGGTCACCGGGGAGCTGTTTTTT	CAWSVSVTGELFF
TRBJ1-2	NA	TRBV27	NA	TGTGCCAGCAGTTTATCAGGCGGCAGGGGAAGATTTAACTATGGCTACACCTTC	CASSLSGGRGRFNYGYTF
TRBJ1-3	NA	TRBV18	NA	TGTGCCAGCTCACCGGGGGCTTCGGGAAACACCATATATTTT	CASSPGASGNTIYF
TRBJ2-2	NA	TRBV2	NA	TGTGCCAGCAGTGAGGATGCTAGCGCCGCGAACACCGGGGAGCTGTTTTTT	CASSEDASAANTGELFF
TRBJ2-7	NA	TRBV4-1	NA	TGCGCCAGCAGCCACCCCCTCTGGCGGAACGAGCAGTACTTC	CASSHPLWRNEQYF
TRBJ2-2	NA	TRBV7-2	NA	TGTGCCAGCAGCTTAGGTAGCGGTTACACCGGGGAGCTGTTTTTT	CASSLGSGYTGELFF
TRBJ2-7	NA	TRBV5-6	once	TGTGCCAGCAGCTTGGCCACGGACAGTACCTACGAGCAGTACTTC	CASSLATDSTYEQYF
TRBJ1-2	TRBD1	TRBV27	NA	TGTGCCAGCAGTAGACAGGGCGTTGGGGATGGCTACACCTTC	CASSRQGVGDGYTF
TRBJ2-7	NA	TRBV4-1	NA	TGCGCCAGCAGCCAACCCGGTACAGCATCAACCTACGAGCAGTACTTC	CASSQPGTASTYEQYF
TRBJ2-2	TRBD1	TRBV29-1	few	TGCAGCGTTCGGACAGGGTCCGGGGAGCTGTTTTTT	CSVRTGSGELFF
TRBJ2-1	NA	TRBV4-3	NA	TGCGCCAGCAGCCAAGAGGCTAGCGCATACAATGAGCAGTTCTTC	CASSQEASAYNEQFF
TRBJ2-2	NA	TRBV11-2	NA	TGTGCCAGCAGCCCCGACAGGTCCGGGGAGCTGTTTTTT	CASSPDRSGELFF
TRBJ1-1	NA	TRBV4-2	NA	TGTGCCAGCAGCCAAGGTTCGAACAAACCGAACACTGAAGCTTTCTTT	CASSQGSNKPNTEAFF
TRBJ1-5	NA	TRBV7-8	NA	TGTGCCAGCAGCTTCAGCAGTCCCCAGGGGCCCCAGCATTTT	CASSFSSPQGPQHF
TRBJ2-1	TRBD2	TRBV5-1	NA	TGCGCCAGCAGCTTGGAGCCCTATAGCGGGAGTGGTTTGTTCTTC	CASSLEPYSGSGLFF
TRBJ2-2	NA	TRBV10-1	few	TGCGCCAGCAGTGAGCAGTCAGCCGGGGAGCTGTTTTTT	CASSEQSAGELFF
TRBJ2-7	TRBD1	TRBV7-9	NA	TGTGCCAGCAGTCAAGACAGGGGAATAAGTTACGAGCAGTACTTC	CASSQDRGISYEQYF